Listed below are T cell receptor beta chains from one sample, sequenced in a study of vaccination effects on CD4 cells after COVID-19. Using immunoSEQ multiplex PCR, the repertoire was profiled, and TCRdb retains in-frame clones only, with some absent. The sample has tens of thousands of clones, about two thirds seen once; the top ten hold approximately 3.6%. These receptors' antigens are unknown. Specimen: CD4+ T cells from PBMCs cultured without peptide, collected before COVID-19 vaccination. These receptors were taken from a human donor who received a COVID-19 vaccine. Both conserved end residues are part of each CDR3. The D gene is left open where the match is weak. Where a row states a size, it is once, few, many or the class of an expanded clone; other rows omit it.

J gene: TRBJ1-2; D gene: TRBD1; clone size: -; V gene: TRBV18; CDR3 DNA: TGTGCCAGCTCACGGTCCTTAGCAGGGACAGGGGAGTATGGCTACACCTTC; CDR3 protein: CASSRSLAGTGEYGYTF
J gene: TRBJ1-2; D gene: -; clone size: few; V gene: TRBV18; CDR3 DNA: TGTGCCAGCTCACCCGGACCGTACTATGGCTACACCTTC; CDR3 protein: CASSPGPYYGYTF
J gene: TRBJ2-3; D gene: TRBD1; clone size: few; V gene: TRBV5-6; CDR3 DNA: TGTGCCAGCAGAAACTCAGGGGGTACAGATACGCAGTATTTT; CDR3 protein: CASRNSGGTDTQYF
J gene: TRBJ1-1; D gene: TRBD1; clone size: once; V gene: TRBV7-9; CDR3 DNA: TGTGCCAGCAGCTCAGGGACAGGGAACACTGAAGCTTTCTTT; CDR3 protein: CASSSGTGNTEAFF
J gene: TRBJ1-1; D gene: -; clone size: few; V gene: TRBV6-1; CDR3 DNA: TGTGCCAGCAGTGAACCCAGGGAATTAGCTTTCTTT; CDR3 protein: CASSEPRELAFF
J gene: TRBJ1-4; D gene: -; clone size: -; V gene: TRBV5-6; CDR3 DNA: TGTGCCAGCAGCCCGCTCACAGGGAGGGCTGAAAAACTGTTTTTT; CDR3 protein: CASSPLTGRAEKLFF
J gene: TRBJ1-5; D gene: -; clone size: few; V gene: TRBV30; CDR3 DNA: TGTGCCTGGAGCGCCGGGGCGAAAGATCAGCCCCAGCATTTT; CDR3 protein: CAWSAGAKDQPQHF
J gene: TRBJ1-1; D gene: -; clone size: -; V gene: TRBV11-1; CDR3 DNA: TGTGCCAGCAGCCCTCGACCCGGACAGCCAACTGAAGCTTTCTTT; CDR3 protein: CASSPRPGQPTEAFF
J gene: TRBJ1-3; D gene: TRBD1; clone size: -; V gene: TRBV11-2; CDR3 DNA: TGTGCCAGCAGCCGACTGCAGGGGGCTAGGCACACCATATATTTT; CDR3 protein: CASSRLQGARHTIYF
J gene: TRBJ2-7; D gene: -; clone size: -; V gene: TRBV5-4; CDR3 DNA: TGTGCCAGCAGCAGGGCTAGCTTTCAATACGAGCAGTACTTC; CDR3 protein: CASSRASFQYEQYF
J gene: TRBJ1-1; D gene: -; clone size: medium-sized; V gene: TRBV27; CDR3 DNA: TGTGCCAGCAGTTTATATCCTGGCAGCGAAGCTTTCTTT; CDR3 protein: CASSLYPGSEAFF
J gene: TRBJ2-7; D gene: TRBD1; clone size: -; V gene: TRBV19; CDR3 DNA: TGTGCCAGCGGGGACAGCTCCAACTACGAGCAGTACTTC; CDR3 protein: CASGDSSNYEQYF
J gene: TRBJ1-1; D gene: -; clone size: -; V gene: TRBV6-1; CDR3 DNA: TGTGCCAGCAGTGAACAGGGGCTGTTTGCTTTCTTT; CDR3 protein: CASSEQGLFAFF
J gene: TRBJ2-7; D gene: -; clone size: -; V gene: TRBV5-1; CDR3 DNA: TGCGCCAGCAGCTCGCAGGGAACCATCTCCTACGAGCAGTACTTC; CDR3 protein: CASSSQGTISYEQYF
J gene: TRBJ2-3; D gene: -; clone size: -; V gene: TRBV24-1; CDR3 DNA: TGTGCCACCAGTGACCCAGGACGCACAGATACGCAGTATTTT; CDR3 protein: CATSDPGRTDTQYF
J gene: TRBJ1-6; D gene: -; clone size: few; V gene: TRBV2; CDR3 DNA: TGTGCCAGCAGTCCGGAGAATTCACCCCTCCACTTT; CDR3 protein: CASSPENSPLHF
J gene: TRBJ2-2; D gene: TRBD1; clone size: -; V gene: TRBV7-6; CDR3 DNA: TGTGCCAGCAGCTCGGACAGGGGGCGGACTTATCGAGGGTCCGGGGAGCTGTTTTTT; CDR3 protein: CASSSDRGRTYRGSGELFF
J gene: TRBJ2-3; D gene: TRBD2; clone size: medium-sized; V gene: TRBV4-1; CDR3 DNA: TGCGCCAGCAGCCAAGGGGGACTAGCGGGAGGGCTGGGCACAGATACGCAGTATTTT; CDR3 protein: CASSQGGLAGGLGTDTQYF
J gene: TRBJ1-1; D gene: -; clone size: -; V gene: TRBV5-5; CDR3 DNA: TGTGCCAGCAGCCTACAGGGAGACACTGAAGCTTTCTTT; CDR3 protein: CASSLQGDTEAFF
J gene: TRBJ2-5; D gene: -; clone size: -; V gene: TRBV2; CDR3 DNA: TGTGCCAGCAGTGTACCCTCACAGAGGAGCGGGACCCAGTACTTC; CDR3 protein: CASSVPSQRSGTQYF
J gene: TRBJ1-3; D gene: -; clone size: -; V gene: TRBV10-3; CDR3 DNA: TGTGCCATCAGGGACAGCTCTGGAAACACCATATATTTT; CDR3 protein: CAIRDSSGNTIYF
J gene: TRBJ1-3; D gene: -; clone size: -; V gene: TRBV11-3; CDR3 DNA: TGTGCCAGCAGCTTAGTTTTCGGACCCAGGCACTTCGCTGGAAACACCATATATTTT; CDR3 protein: CASSLVFGPRHFAGNTIYF
J gene: TRBJ2-7; D gene: -; clone size: -; V gene: TRBV18; CDR3 DNA: TGTGCCAGCTCACCAGGGACTGTAGGAGGACAGTACTTC; CDR3 protein: CASSPGTVGGQYF
J gene: TRBJ2-3; D gene: -; clone size: -; V gene: TRBV9; CDR3 DNA: TGTGCCAGCAGCTCGGGACTTACCACAGATACGCAGTATTTT; CDR3 protein: CASSSGLTTDTQYF
J gene: TRBJ2-7; D gene: -; clone size: -; V gene: TRBV7-8; CDR3 DNA: TGTGCCAGCAGCCCACCGAGGACCTTCAGAAGCTCCTACGAGCAGTACTTC; CDR3 protein: CASSPPRTFRSSYEQYF
J gene: TRBJ1-2; D gene: -; clone size: -; V gene: TRBV4-1; CDR3 DNA: TGCGCCAGCAGCCAAGGAGTGAGAAGGGAGGCAAATGGCTACACCTTC; CDR3 protein: CASSQGVRREANGYTF
J gene: TRBJ1-2; D gene: TRBD1; clone size: few; V gene: TRBV6-1; CDR3 DNA: TGTGCCAGCAGTGAGGGGACAGGGGGCGCCTATGGCTACACCTTC; CDR3 protein: CASSEGTGGAYGYTF
J gene: TRBJ1-4; D gene: TRBD1; clone size: -; V gene: TRBV30; CDR3 DNA: TGTGCCTGGAGTTCGGCAGGGGGGTATGAAAAACTGTTTTTT; CDR3 protein: CAWSSAGGYEKLFF